A selection of T cell receptor beta chains follows, all from one sample in a study of blood T cell repertoires in COVID-19. Clones were read by immunoSEQ multiplex PCR, and TCRdb kept only the in-frame ones, dropping some. The sample lists some 60,000 clones; over 70% were seen once. Sequencing was carried out using peripheral blood. The receptors derive from a woman between 45 and 60 years old with active or convalescent COVID-19. CDR3s include the opening cysteine and the closing phenylalanine or tryptophan. The D gene is left open where the match is weak. Only part of the rows carry a size: once, few, many, or a class if the clone is expanded.

>TRBD1|TRBV6-5|.|TRBJ1-5
CATSEQGASQPQHF
TGTGCCACCTCCGAACAGGGGGCAAGTCAGCCCCAGCATTTT
>TRBD2|TRBV5-1|.|TRBJ2-4
CASSLGSGRAGVNIQYF
TGCGCCAGCAGCTTGGGCAGCGGGAGGGCCGGGGTAAACATTCAGTACTTC
>TRBD2|TRBV5-8|few|TRBJ2-3
CASSDGGLAGVTDTQYF
TGTGCCAGCAGCGACGGGGGACTAGCGGGTGTCACAGATACGCAGTATTTT
>TRBD1|TRBV5-1|.|TRBJ1-5
CASSERQGGDQPQHF
TGCGCCAGCAGCGAGAGACAGGGGGGCGATCAGCCCCAGCATTTT
>TRBD1|TRBV28|.|TRBJ1-5
CASSSQTGGNQPQHF
TGTGCCAGCAGTTCCCAGACAGGGGGCAATCAGCCCCAGCATTTT
>.|TRBV6-6|.|TRBJ1-1
CASSSRGGNTEAFF
TGTGCCAGCAGTTCGAGGGGAGGGAACACTGAAGCTTTCTTT
>TRBD2|TRBV7-9|once|TRBJ2-1
CASSLVLAGNEQFF
TGTGCCAGCAGCTTAGTACTAGCGGGCAATGAGCAGTTCTTC
>.|TRBV3-1/TRBV3-2|.|TRBJ2-5
CASSLNWETQYF
TGTGCCAGCAGCCTGAACTGGGAGACCCAGTACTTC
>.|TRBV3-1/TRBV3-2|.|TRBJ2-7
CASSQVAGKGEQYF
TGTGCCAGCAGCCAAGTGGCCGGGAAGGGCGAGCAGTACTTC
>.|TRBV29-1|.|TRBJ1-2
CSTHRANYGYTF
TGCAGCACGCACAGAGCTAACTATGGCTACACCTTC
>TRBD1|TRBV6-6|.|TRBJ1-1
CASSDRGLAEAFF
TGTGCCAGCAGTGACAGGGGGCTTGCTGAAGCTTTCTTT
>.|TRBV27|.|TRBJ2-5
CASRSGWGETQYF
TGTGCCAGCAGATCGGGGTGGGGAGAGACCCAGTACTTC
>.|TRBV9|many|TRBJ1-3
CASSVVGGVGNTIYF
TGTGCCAGCAGCGTAGTTGGAGGGGTGGGAAACACCATATATTTT
>.|TRBV27|.|TRBJ2-3
CASSWGRLSTDTQYF
TGTGCCAGCAGCTGGGGGCGACTTAGCACAGATACGCAGTATTTT
>TRBD1|TRBV2|few|TRBJ2-7
CASSIDRGSYEQYF
TGTGCCAGCAGTATAGACAGGGGAAGCTACGAGCAGTACTTC
>TRBD1|TRBV25-1|.|TRBJ1-2
CASSETGELSYGYTF
TGTGCCAGCAGTGAGACAGGGGAATTATCCTATGGCTACACCTTC
>.|TRBV5-1|.|TRBJ2-7
CASSLAGHTYEQYF
TGCGCCAGCAGCTTGGCGGGACACACCTACGAGCAGTACTTC
>.|TRBV12-2|.|TRBJ2-7
CASRYPPRTSDYEQYF
TGTGCAAGTCGCTACCCCCCGCGGACTAGCGACTACGAGCAGTACTTC
>.|TRBV7-2|.|TRBJ2-1
CASTFFPSSYNEQFF
TGTGCCAGCACCTTCTTCCCGAGCTCCTACAATGAGCAGTTCTTC
>.|TRBV13|.|TRBJ2-3
CASSLAGRSTDTQYF
TGTGCCAGCAGCTTGGCAGGGCGGAGCACAGATACGCAGTATTTT
>.|TRBV25-1|.|TRBJ2-5
CASSGPGPGGETQYF
TGTGCCAGCAGTGGTCCCGGGCCCGGGGGTGAGACCCAGTACTTC
>TRBD2|TRBV3-1/TRBV3-2|once|TRBJ2-5
CASSQAGLAGQETQYF
TGTGCCAGCAGCCAAGCGGGACTAGCGGGACAAGAGACCCAGTACTTC
>TRBD1|TRBV6-6|.|TRBJ1-1
CASSFGQGAAEAFF
TGTGCCAGCAGTTTTGGACAGGGGGCGGCTGAAGCTTTCTTT
>TRBD2|TRBV30|.|TRBJ2-2
CAWSVLGGTSGRRTGELFF
TGTGCCTGGAGTGTACTGGGGGGAACTAGCGGGAGGAGGACCGGGGAGCTGTTTTTT
>TRBD2|TRBV18|few|TRBJ2-5
CASSPGTRGLGTQYF
TGTGCCAGCTCACCAGGGACTAGGGGACTGGGGACCCAGTACTTC